The 29 T cell receptor beta chains presented below share a single source sample, sequenced in a study of blood T cell repertoires in COVID-19. Clones were read by immunoSEQ multiplex PCR, and TCRdb kept only the in-frame ones, dropping some. The data contain about 290,000 clones, roughly 89% of them singletons. Sequencing used peripheral blood. The receptors originated from a woman under 40 with COVID-19, enrolled during active disease.

The chain uses TRBV19 and TRBJ2-5; TRBD2 might be the D (6 bases). This CDR3 region has 15 residues. Trimming pared 0 bases from V and 7 bases from J, leaving 15 bases between. Germline CDR1 is LNHDA and CDR2 is SQIVND (reference sequence). Here the CDR3 reads CASSIDSGSRGTQYF. The CDR3 DNA reads as TGTGCCAGTAGTATAGATAGCGGTTCGAGAGGGACCCAGTACTTC. Complete variable domain (other parts from reference TRBV19 and TRBJ2-5): DGGITQSPKYLFRKEGQNVTLSCEQNLNHDAMYWYRQDPGQGLRLIYYSQIVNDFQKGDIAEGYSVSREKKESFPLTVTSAQKNPTAFYLCASSIDSGSRGTQYFGPGTRLLVL.

This chain links TRBV6-5 with TRBJ2-7; D perhaps matches TRBD2 (6 bases). There are 14 residues in the CDR3. Trimming took 7 bases from V and 2 from J, leaving 15 bases between them. CDR1 and CDR2 from the germline V gene are MNHEY and SVGAGI. CDR3 amino acids: CASTRWRGTYEQYF. The CDR3 DNA sequence: TGTGCCAGCACCAGGTGGCGGGGAACCTACGAGCAGTACTTC.

This chain connects TRBV4-1 to TRBJ1-3; a possible D gene is TRBD1 (6 bases). Trimming removed 0 bases from V and 1 base from J, with 13 bases in between. The CDR3 length is 17 residues. Germline values: CDR1 MGHRA, CDR2 YSYEKL. CDR3 sequence: CASSQDIGTTSGNTIYF. The CDR3 bases are TGCGCCAGCAGCCAAGATATAGGGACAACGTCTGGAAACACCATATATTTT.

V is TRBV4-1 and J is TRBJ2-1; 11 bases align to TRBD2. The junction had 7 bases not matched to a gene; V was cut back by 6 bases and J by 6 bases. The CDR3 consists of 15 residues. Germline V gives CDR1 MGHRA, CDR2 YSYEKL. CDR3 DNA: TGCGCCAGCAGTCCAATAGCGGGGGGGCGCAATGAGCAGTTCTTC. Its translation is CASSPIAGGRNEQFF.

This sequence joins TRBV19 and TRBJ1-1, with no clear D. CDR1 is LNHDA, CDR2 SQIVND, per germline (reference sequence). The CDR3 has 14 amino acids. Trimming stripped 5 bases from V and 0 bases from J, with 10 bases between. This chain's CDR3 is CASSWTSLNTEAFF. The CDR3 nucleotides are TGTGCCAGTAGTTGGACTTCTCTGAACACTGAAGCTTTCTTT.

V and J are TRBV5-1 and TRBJ2-3, with 8 bases aligning to TRBD2. Germline-derived CDR1 and CDR2 are SGHRS and YFSETQ. The CDR3 has 15 residues. J lost 2 bases, V lost 7 bases, and 9 bases had no gene match. The CDR3 nucleotides are TGCGCCAGCGGACGGGGGGGCCTAAACACAGATACGCAGTATTTT. Translated: CASGRGGLNTDTQYF.

The chain joins TRBV7-7 to TRBJ1-6; 8 nucleotides agree with TRBD1. CDR3 length: 14 amino acids. After removal of 5 bases from V and 11 bases from J, the junction contained 8 bases not matched to a gene. The germline CDR1 and CDR2 sequences are SSHAT and FNYEAQ (reference sequence). The CDR3 DNA follows: TGTGCCAGCAGCCTAGGCAGGACAGGGACACCCCTCCACTTT. Translated, it gives CASSLGRTGTPLHF.

Many counts were recorded for this clone. The chain employs TRBV12-3 or TRBV12-4 and TRBJ1-1; D may be TRBD1 (6 bases). Trimming left V 6 bases short and J 11 bases short, with 16 bases between. The CDR3 has 12 residues. The CDR3 nucleotides are TGTGCCAGCAGCTTTGGGGGAAGGGGGGCTTTCTTT. It yields the protein CASSFGGRGAFF.

This clone was found once. This chain links TRBV10-1 with TRBJ1-1, with D perhaps TRBD1 (6 bases). Germline loops: CDR1 WNHNN, CDR2 SYGVQD (reference sequence). This CDR3 has 11 amino acids. The V gene lost 8 bases and the J gene lost 6 bases, with 10 bases spanning the gap. CDR3 amino acids: CASGTGPEAFF. The CDR3 bases are TGCGCCAGCGGTACAGGGCCTGAAGCTTTCTTT.

This chain connects TRBV7-2 to TRBJ2-5; 15 bases are a match to TRBD2. V shed 1 base, J shed 5 bases, and the junction held 8 bases outside the gene matches. This CDR3 region has 18 residues. Germline V lookup: CDR1 SGHTA, CDR2 FQGNSA. CDR3 loop: CASSLEGLAGGRSETQYF. CDR3 coding DNA: TGTGCCAGCAGCTTAGAGGGACTAGCGGGGGGACGTTCCGAGACCCAGTACTTC.

The genes are TRBV18 and TRBJ1-3; tentative D call: TRBD1 (5 bases). The CDR3 spans 15 residues. Germline CDR1 and CDR2: KGHSH and LQKENI. V lost 2 bases, J lost 2 bases, and 10 bases lay in between. CDR3 nucleotides: TGTGCCAGCTCACCATTGACAGAAACTGGAAACACCATATATTTT. It encodes CASSPLTETGNTIYF.

For this clone: The same CDR3 is also encoded by other DNA sequences in this sample. The chain joins TRBV28 to TRBJ2-3, with 12 bases lining up with TRBD2. With 2 bases clipped from V and 4 bases from J, the junction kept 1 base outside the gene matches. Germline loops: CDR1 MDHEN, CDR2 SYDVKM. The CDR3 has 15 amino acids. The CDR3 loop is CASSLLAGGPDTQYF. CDR3 nucleotides: TGTGCCAGCAGTTTACTAGCGGGGGGGCCAGATACGCAGTATTTT.

This rearrangement joins TRBV7-9 to TRBJ1-1; D uncertain. Germline V gives CDR1 SEHNR, CDR2 FQNEAQ (reference sequence). The CDR3 is 11 residues long. The V end was cut by 10 bases, the J end by 6 bases, with 12 bases between. The CDR3 DNA is TGTGCCACCTTTTCTCTCCCTGAAGCTTTCTTT. This encodes CATFSLPEAFF.

This chain links TRBV18 with TRBJ1-1; weak D call: TRBD1 (5 bases). CDR1 and CDR2 (germline): KGHSH, LQKENI. Trimming took 0 bases from V and 5 from J, leaving 10 bases between them. The CDR3 runs to 14 residues. The DNA of the CDR3 is TGTGCCAGCTCACCACCTAGGGGCAGGACTGAAGCTTTCTTT. It is translated as CASSPPRGRTEAFF. The full variable domain, with the rest looked up from reference TRBV18 and TRBJ1-1, is NAGVMQNPRHLVRRRGQEARLRCSPMKGHSHVYWYRQLPEEGLKFMVYLQKENIIDESGMPKERFSAEFPKEGPSILRIQQVVRGDSAAYFCASSPPRGRTEAFFGQGTRLTVV.

CDR3 amino acids: CASSPPLGQGDAYEQYF. Here the CDR3 DNA reads TGTGCCAGCAGCCCTCCCCTGGGACAGGGGGACGCCTACGAGCAGTACTTC. The rearrangement uses TRBV16 and TRBJ2-7; 11 bases line up with TRBD1. The CDR3 consists of 17 residues. V was clipped by 4 bases and J by 2 bases; unmatched bases: 10. CDR1 is KGHSY, CDR2 FQNENV, per germline.

The chain employs TRBV6-4 and TRBJ2-7; perhaps TRBD2 as D (6 bases). Trimming removed 6 bases at V and 2 bases at J, with 11 bases between. This CDR3 is 13 amino acids long. Germline V CDR1 and CDR2: MRHNA, SNTAGT. Written as DNA, the CDR3 is TGTGCCAGCAGAAGGACGGGGGCCTACGAGCAGTACTTC. Encoded protein: CASRRTGAYEQYF.

The chain employs TRBV25-1 and TRBJ1-6; D is possibly TRBD1 (6 bases). Trimming removed 5 bases at V and 5 bases at J, with 13 bases between. The CDR3 is made up of 15 amino acids. Germline lookup yields CDR1 MGHDK and CDR2 SYGVNS. The CDR3 DNA reads TGTGCCAGCAGTCCAGGACAGACTAATAATTCACCCCTCCACTTT. Its protein product is CASSPGQTNNSPLHF.

The chain carries TRBV6-8 and TRBJ1-1; possibly TRBD1 for D (5 bases). This CDR3 is built from 14 residues. Germline V gene data show CDR1 as MNHGY and CDR2 as SAAAGT. V dropped 7 bases and J dropped 0 bases, with 12 bases sitting between them. CDR3: CASNGGVMNTEAFF. The CDR3 DNA follows: TGTGCCAGCAACGGGGGGGTCATGAACACTGAAGCTTTCTTT.

The V and J genes are TRBV24-1 and TRBJ2-2; D gene unclear. Germline values: CDR1 KGHDR, CDR2 SFDVKD. This CDR3 comprises 12 residues. V was clipped by 9 bases and J by 2 bases, with 6 bases between them. CDR3 nucleotide sequence: TGTGCCACCGGCTCAAACACCGGGGAGCTGTTTTTT. It codes for CATGSNTGELFF.

The chain is built from TRBV5-1 and TRBJ1-3; the D gene is possibly TRBD1 (6 bases). This CDR3 has 17 residues. V shed 0 bases and J shed 0 bases, with 13 bases lying between them. The germline V gene has CDR1 SGHRS and CDR2 YFSETQ. CDR3 protein: CASSLGVTGISGNTIYF. CDR3 in DNA: TGCGCCAGCAGCTTGGGCGTGACAGGCATCTCTGGAAACACCATATATTTT.

J is TRBJ2-7 and V is TRBV10-1, with a possible D match to TRBD1 (6 bases). Per germline, CDR1 WNHNN and CDR2 SYGVQD (reference sequence). CDR3 length: 13 residues. V was shortened by 6 bases and J by 1 base, with 10 bases between the two germline ends. CDR3 nucleotide sequence: TGCGCCAGCAGCTACACAGGGTCCTACGAGCAGTACTTC. Its translation: CASSYTGSYEQYF.

The table lists this clone with a few counts. The rearrangement joins TRBV6-5 to TRBJ1-5; D is uncertain. The germline V gene encodes CDR1 MNHEY and CDR2 SVGAGI. Trimming shortened V by 7 bases and J by 0 bases, and 13 bases separated the two germline ends. The CDR3 runs 15 residues. CDR3 residues: CASKKSEYSNQPQHF. CDR3 bases: TGTGCCAGCAAAAAGTCAGAATATAGCAATCAGCCCCAGCATTTT.

J is TRBJ2-1 and V is TRBV5-1; 12 nucleotides agree with TRBD1. The CDR3 consists of 18 residues. J lost 4 bases, V lost 3 bases, and 11 bases had no gene match. Looked up from germline, CDR1 is SGHRS and CDR2 is YFSETQ. The CDR3 sequence: CASSSKGTGGASYNEQFF. The CDR3 DNA is TGCGCCAGCAGCTCGAAAGGGACAGGGGGCGCGTCATACAATGAGCAGTTCTTC.

The count of this clone is one. The chain recombines TRBV7-9 with TRBJ2-5; 7 positions match TRBD2. J lost 5 bases, V lost 2 bases, and 8 bases had no gene match. In germline, CDR1 is SEHNR, CDR2 FQNEAQ (reference sequence). The CDR3 sequence is 15 residues long. The CDR3 reads CASSLQGLGGETQYF. The CDR3 DNA reads as TGTGCCAGCAGCTTACAGGGACTGGGGGGGGAGACCCAGTACTTC.

This clone was observed once. The chain carries TRBV10-1 and TRBJ2-2; a possible D gene is TRBD1 (6 bases). This CDR3 is 14 amino acids long. V was pared by 4 bases and J by 6 bases, with 12 bases between. CDR1 and CDR2 (germline): WNHNN, SYGVQD (reference sequence). The CDR3 loop reads CASSVTGLAGELFF. The CDR3, as DNA: TGCGCCAGCAGTGTAACAGGGTTGGCCGGGGAGCTGTTTTTT.

The J gene is TRBJ1-2, the V gene TRBV6-5; TRBD1 matches 10 bases. There are 15 residues in the CDR3. V shed 4 bases, J shed 4 bases, and the junction held 6 bases outside the gene matches. The germline CDR1 and CDR2 sequences are MNHEY and SVGAGI. The DNA of the CDR3 is TGTGCCAGCAGTTTGGGCCGGACAGGGGGCTATGGCTACACCTTC. Translating it yields CASSLGRTGGYGYTF.

This clone appeared once. This sequence joins TRBV10-1 and TRBJ1-2; 8 bases align to TRBD1. Germline CDR1 is WNHNN and CDR2 is SYGVQD (reference sequence). CDR3 length: 13 residues. V lost 6 bases to trimming and J lost 8 bases; unmatched junction nucleotides: 8. This CDR3 reads CASSAGQGSGYTF. The CDR3 nucleotides read TGCGCCAGCAGCGCAGGACAGGGATCGGGCTACACCTTC.

The V call is TRBV5-4, the J call TRBJ1-3, with 11 bases lining up with TRBD1. This CDR3 is 16 amino acids long. From germline, CDR1 is SGHNT and CDR2 YYREEE (reference sequence). V trimming: 3 bases; J trimming: 2 bases; junction bases outside the gene matches: 4. The CDR3 protein is CASSSRTGGAGNTIYF. Written as DNA, the CDR3 is TGTGCCAGCAGCTCGAGGACAGGGGGCGCTGGAAACACCATATATTTT.

The J gene is TRBJ2-1, the V gene TRBV7-9; 8 bases are a match to TRBD2. Trimming took 11 bases from V and 5 from J; bases not matched to a gene: 14. There are 15 residues in the CDR3. Looked up from germline, CDR1 is SEHNR and CDR2 is FQNEAQ (reference sequence). Written as DNA, the CDR3 is TGTGCCGCAAAACCGGGCGGGGGGCCGGACAATGAGCAGTTCTTC. It specifies CAAKPGGGPDNEQFF.